A single TCR beta chain is shown here with its context. The identical CDR3 is also encoded by other nucleotide sequences in the sample. This sample is part of a study of blood T cell repertoires in COVID-19. CDR1 is SGHTA, CDR2 FQGNSA, per germline. This CDR3 region has 13 residues. With 1 base removed from V and 5 bases from J, the gap between germline ends came to 8 bases. Libraries were prepared by immunoSEQ multiplex PCR; TCRdb keeps only in-frame clonotypes and omits some of them. The sample records under 200,000 clones, over 75% being singletons. The V gene is TRBV7-2, the J gene TRBJ2-5; D is unresolved. Sequences were obtained from peripheral blood. This TCR came from a woman aged 80 or over with acute or convalescent COVID-19. This chain's CDR3 is CASSLDRGETQYF. CDR3 bases: TGTGCCAGCAGCTTAGATCGTGGCGAGACCCAGTACTTC.